The clone carrying this T cell receptor (beta chain) has at least ten counts. Reverse transcription used around 480 ng RNA and constant-region primers for alpha and beta. Using multiplexing indices, alpha and beta chain libraries were generated apart by chain-specific third strand synthesis. The SP2 site served as the priming point for second strand synthesis. MiXCR was run by TCRdb on the 5' RACE reads, yielding one entry per CDR3 protein. Among roughly 16,000 distinct CDR3 sequences listed, 4.5% to 7% were seen once. The data belong to a study of HIV-infected patients and healthy controls. The repertoire came from unfractionated whole blood and reflected all unsorted peripheral T cells. CDR3 length: 15 residues. The germline V gene has CDR1 MNHEY and CDR2 SVGAGI. The V gene end was trimmed by 6 bases and the J gene end by 1 base; junction bases not matched to a gene: 3.

V usage is TRBV6-5 and J usage is TRBJ2-3; 11 bases are shared with TRBD2. Specimen: blood. The origin of this receptor is an adult in good health. The chain's CDR3 is CASREGLAGTDTQYF. The CDR3 nucleotides read TGTGCCAGCAGAGAGGGACTAGCGGGCACAGATACGCAGTATTTT.